A selection of T cell receptor beta chains follows, all from one sample in a study of OX40 agonist ivuxolimab in advanced cancers. Clones were read by immunoSEQ multiplex PCR, and TCRdb kept only the in-frame ones, dropping some. The data contain approximately 70,000 clones, almost 85% of them singletons. This sample comprised CD4+ or CD8+ T cells sorted from blood, obtained in a trial of the OX40 agonist ivuxolimab. These receptors were obtained from an adult with an advanced solid tumor such as melanoma, head and neck, liver or kidney cancer. Both conserved end residues are trimmed from each CDR3.

TRBJ1-3 | TRBV19 | ASTLEGFPGNTIY
TRBJ1-5 | TRBV10-1 | ASRLGPYSNQPQH
TRBJ2-7 | TRBV28 | ASSLYSYEQY
TRBJ1-2 | TRBV6-6 | ASSTGNYGYT
TRBJ1-4 | TRBV6-5 | ASSPGWGEKLF
TRBJ2-3 | TRBV5-1 | ASSFTLAGSGTDTQY
TRBJ2-7 | TRBV4-2 | ASSGGGDTSRQY
TRBJ2-2 | TRBV4-2 | ASSQDWRHINTGELF
TRBJ2-7 | TRBV28 | ASSCQGWYEQY
TRBJ1-1 | TRBV27 | ASSLGGGGEAF
TRBJ1-2 | TRBV5-6 | ASSLGGGYT
TRBJ2-5 | TRBV5-1 | ASSARGQGGRETQY
TRBJ1-6 | TRBV30 | AWRWQGNSPLH
TRBJ2-7 | TRBV7-3 | ASSVRDRGLYEQY
TRBJ2-6 | TRBV5-8 | ASSLAAGAGANVLT
TRBJ1-1 | TRBV2 | ASSESMYTEAF
TRBJ2-7 | TRBV27 | ASRLGQGATYEQY
TRBJ2-1 | TRBV27 | ASSLTSGSSYNEQF
TRBJ1-4 | TRBV28 | ASSSQNEKLF
TRBJ2-1 | TRBV19 | ASSFLPGQINYNEQF
TRBJ1-6 | TRBV6-5 | ASSGSADSPLH
TRBJ1-5 | TRBV7-2 | ASSANRAQPQH
TRBJ2-1 | TRBV4-3 | ASSQEASGAYNEQF
TRBJ1-4 | TRBV7-2 | ASSLAGTGLEKLF